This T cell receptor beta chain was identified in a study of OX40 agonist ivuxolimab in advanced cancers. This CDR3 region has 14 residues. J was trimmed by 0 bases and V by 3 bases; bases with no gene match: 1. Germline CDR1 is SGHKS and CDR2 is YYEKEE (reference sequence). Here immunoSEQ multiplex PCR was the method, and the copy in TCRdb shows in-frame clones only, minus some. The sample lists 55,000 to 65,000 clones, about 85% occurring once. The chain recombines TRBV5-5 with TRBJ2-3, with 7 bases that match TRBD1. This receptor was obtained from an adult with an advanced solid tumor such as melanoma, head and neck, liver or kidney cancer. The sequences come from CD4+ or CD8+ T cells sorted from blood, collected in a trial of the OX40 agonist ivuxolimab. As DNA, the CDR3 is TGTGCCAGCAGCTGGGGACAGAGCACAGATACGCAGTATTTT. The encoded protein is CASSWGQSTDTQYF.